The 11 T cell receptor beta chains in this list originate from one sample, sequenced in a study of T-cell reconstitution after alpha-beta-depleted transplantation in children. Preparation of the TCRbeta library involved a method that used unique molecular identifiers. TCRdb itself ran the PCR reads through MiXCR, one entry per CDR3 protein. The data hold under 20,000 distinct CDR3 sequences, with under 15% observed a single time. Here the sequenced sample was PBMCs, mostly from graft donor cells, taken 60 days after TCRalphabeta/CD19-depleted stem cell transplant. These receptors all come from a female patient between 2 and 15 years old who had a stem cell transplant for congenital amegakaryocytic thrombocytopenia, so the T cells may come from the graft donor.

This clonotype was counted many times. The V gene is TRBV28, the J gene TRBJ2-3; 8 bases agree with TRBD1. This CDR3 is built from 15 residues. Germline V lookup: CDR1 MDHEN, CDR2 SYDVKM. J gave up 4 bases and V 5 bases, and 8 bases lay outside the gene matches. The CDR3 DNA reads as TGTGCCAGCAGTCCCTGGACAGGGAGCTCAGATACGCAGTATTTT. Amino acids: CASSPWTGSSDTQYF.

This clonotype was seen many times. The chain is built from TRBV15 and TRBJ2-1; no clear D gene. V gave up 3 bases and J gave up 10 bases, with 13 bases separating them. Germline lookup yields CDR1 LNHNV and CDR2 YYDKDF (reference sequence). The CDR3 has 13 residues. CDR3 in DNA: TGTGCCACCAGCAGGGACCCGGGCCGCGAGCAGTTCTTC. As protein: CATSRDPGREQFF. Full variable domain (rest looked up from reference TRBV15 and TRBJ2-1): DAMVIQNPRYQVTQFGKPVTLSCSQTLNHNVMYWYQQKSSQAPKLLFHYYDKDFNNEADTPDNFQSRRPNTSFCFLDIRSPGLGDTAMYLCATSRDPGREQFFGPGTRLTVL.

A note on this clonotype: The junction and the germline gene differ at one end; a read error may be behind it. The chain links TRBV7-4 to TRBJ2-1; 8 nucleotides agree with TRBD2. In germline, CDR1 is SGHVT, CDR2 SQSDAQ. This CDR3 has 19 residues. The CDR3 DNA sequence: TGTGCCTGCAGCTTCGGGCCTGTCGGCGGGAGGATACCCTACAATGAGCAGTTCTTC. Translated, it gives CACSFGPVGGRIPYNEQFF. The full variable domain, rest sourced from reference TRBV7-4 and TRBJ2-1, is GAGVSQSPRYKVAKRGRDVALRCDSISGHVTLYWYRQTLGQGSEVLTYSQSDAQRDKSGRPSGRFSAERPERSVSTLKIQRTEQGDSAVYLCACSFGPVGGRIPYNEQFFGPGTRLTVL.

The sample holds many counts of this clonotype. The chain joins TRBV7-3 to TRBJ2-1, with D possibly TRBD2 on 6 matching bases. The germline V gene has CDR1 SGHTA and CDR2 FQGTGA. V was clipped by 4 bases and J by 4 bases, with 14 bases between them. The CDR3 loop spans 15 amino acids. The CDR3 coding sequence is TGTGCCAGCAGCTCTTCACTAGCAGAATACAATGAGCAGTTCTTC. Translated, it gives CASSSSLAEYNEQFF.

This clonotype showed up many times. The chain has TRBV10-3 and TRBJ2-2, with unresolved D. V shed 7 bases and J shed 4 bases, with 13 bases lying between them. Germline V gene sequence: CDR1 ENHRY, CDR2 SYGVKD. The CDR3 consists of 14 residues. The CDR3 here is CAITADLSTGELFF. DNA for the CDR3: TGTGCCATCACCGCGGACCTCAGCACCGGGGAGCTGTTTTTT.

The sample holds many counts of this clonotype. The J gene is TRBJ1-2, the V gene TRBV7-8, with TRBD1 identical over 8 bases. Per germline, CDR1 SGHVS and CDR2 FQNEAQ. The CDR3 covers 14 residues. Trimming at V came to 3 bases and at J to 4 bases, leaving 4 bases not matched to a gene. CDR3 protein: CASSFSGTGYGYTF. CDR3 bases: TGTGCCAGCAGCTTCTCTGGGACAGGCTATGGCTACACCTTC.

Ten or more counts support this clonotype. The CDR3 is CATSDSWSGASSYNEQFF. The CDR3 DNA follows: TGTGCCACCAGTGATTCGTGGAGCGGGGCGAGCTCCTACAATGAGCAGTTCTTC. V and J are TRBV24-1 and TRBJ2-1; 7 bases match TRBD2. This CDR3 region has 18 residues. With V trimmed by 2 bases and J by 0 bases, 9 bases remained unmatched. The germline CDR1 and CDR2 sequences are KGHDR and SFDVKD.

This clonotype was picked up many times. V is TRBV14 and J is TRBJ1-2; D ambiguous. The V and J ends lost 4 bases and 7 bases respectively, with 19 bases between them. The germline V gene encodes CDR1 SGHDN and CDR2 FVKESK. The CDR3 extends over 15 amino acids. DNA for the CDR3: TGTGCCAGCAGCCCTTCACGCGGGTCCGTAGGTGGCTACACCTTC. Translated, it gives CASSPSRGSVGGYTF.

The chain employs TRBV19 and TRBJ2-5; no clear D. Between the trimmed V and J ends, which lost 1 base and 2 bases, there was a span of 2 bases. The CDR3 runs 12 residues. Germline V lookup: CDR1 LNHDA, CDR2 SQIVND (reference sequence). The CDR3 loop is CASSIGQETQYF. Written as DNA, the CDR3 is TGTGCCAGTAGTATAGGGCAAGAGACCCAGTACTTC.

This clonotype has a single count. One junction end disagrees with the germline gene, perhaps due to a read error. The rearrangement uses TRBV5-1 and TRBJ2-1; 9 bases map to TRBD2. Germline V gives CDR1 SGHRS, CDR2 YFSETQ. This CDR3 has 14 amino acids. The CDR3 nucleotides are TGTGCCAGCAAGGGGACTAGCTGGAGGAATGAGCAGTTCTTC. Residues: CASKGTSWRNEQFF. Complete variable domain (other parts from reference TRBV5-1 and TRBJ2-1): KAGVTQTPRYLIKTRGQQVTLSCSPISGHRSVSWYQQTPGQGLQFLFEYFSETQRNKGNFPGRFSGRQFSNSRSEMNVSTLELGDSALYLCASKGTSWRNEQFFGPGTRLTVL.

This clonotype was found many times. This rearrangement joins TRBV5-1 to TRBJ2-4, with TRBD2 as a possible D gene (6 bases). Trimming removed 4 bases from V and 3 bases from J, with 20 bases in between. Germline V gives CDR1 SGHRS, CDR2 YFSETQ. CDR3 length equals 17 residues. CDR3 loop: CASSADPGLTDKNIQYF. For the CDR3, the DNA is TGCGCCAGCAGCGCAGACCCGGGACTCACTGACAAAAACATTCAGTACTTC. The full variable domain, in which reference TRBV5-1 and TRBJ2-4 provide the parts outside the CDR3, is KAGVTQTPRYLIKTRGQQVTLSCSPISGHRSVSWYQQTPGQGLQFLFEYFSETQRNKGNFPGRFSGRQFSNSRSEMNVSTLELGDSALYLCASSADPGLTDKNIQYFGAGTRLSVL.